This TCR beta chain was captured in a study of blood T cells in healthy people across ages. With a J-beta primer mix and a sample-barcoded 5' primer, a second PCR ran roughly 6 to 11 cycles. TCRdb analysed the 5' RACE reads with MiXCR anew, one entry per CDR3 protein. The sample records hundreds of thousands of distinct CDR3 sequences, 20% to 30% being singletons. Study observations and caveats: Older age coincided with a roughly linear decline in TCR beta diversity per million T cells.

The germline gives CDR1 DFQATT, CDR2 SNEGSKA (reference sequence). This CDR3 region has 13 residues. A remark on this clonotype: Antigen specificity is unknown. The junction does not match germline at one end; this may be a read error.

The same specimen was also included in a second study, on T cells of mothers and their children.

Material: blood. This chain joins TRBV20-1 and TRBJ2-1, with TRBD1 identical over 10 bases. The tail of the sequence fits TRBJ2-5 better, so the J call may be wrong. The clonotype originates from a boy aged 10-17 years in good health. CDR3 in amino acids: CSAFGTGEEAQYF. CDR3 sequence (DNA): TGCAGTGCCTTCGGGACAGGGGAAGAGGCCCAGTACTTC.